These 6 T cell receptor beta chains came from one sample sequenced in a study of T cell repertoires in cytomegalovirus infection. Their antigens remain unidentified. TCRdb fed the reads into MiXCR, producing one record per CDR3 protein. Found here are 300,000 to 400,000 distinct CDR3 sequences, about 27% of them singletons; the top ten hold 15% to 20%. Sequencing was performed on cultured PBMCs, taken from culture after CMV antigen stimulation. These receptors were collected from a human donor in good health (CMV status not recorded). Some clones in this sample may be carry-over from other donors' samples.

This clonotype was counted only a few times. The gene calls are TRBV27 and TRBJ2-5; tentative D call: TRBD1 (6 bases). Trimming shortened V by 5 bases and J by 1 base, and 11 bases separated the two germline ends. CDR3 size: 14 residues. Germline V gene lookup returns CDR1 MNHEY and CDR2 SMNVEV (reference sequence). The CDR3 reads CASSTGQLQETQYF. The CDR3 region has the DNA TGTGCCAGCAGTACCGGACAGCTCCAAGAGACCCAGTACTTC.

This clonotype was seen more than once but under ten times. V gene TRBV28 combines with J gene TRBJ2-4; 8 bases align to TRBD1. CDR3 length equals 14 residues. Germline trimming cut 6 bases from V and 5 bases from J; bases unmatched to any gene: 6. Germline CDR1 and CDR2: MDHEN and SYDVKM. In nucleotides, the CDR3 is TGTGCCAGCAGAGACAGGGGCTTCCAAAACATTCAGTACTTC. It translates to CASRDRGFQNIQYF.

In this sample, this clonotype turned up many times. The V gene is TRBV12-3 or TRBV12-4, the J gene TRBJ1-5; tentative D call: TRBD1 (6 bases). The V end lost 5 bases, the J end lost 5 bases, and 10 bases lay between the germline ends. The CDR3 covers 13 residues. The DNA of the CDR3 is TGTGCCAGCAGTCGGACAGTCCATCAGCCCCAGCATTTT. Its protein is CASSRTVHQPQHF.

The chain has TRBV7-6 and TRBJ2-1; TRBD2 aligns across 9 bases. This CDR3 is built from 19 residues. The V segment lost 0 bases and the J segment 1 base; nucleotides outside the gene matches: 10. Germline CDR1 is SGHVS and CDR2 is FNYEAQ. The CDR3 DNA reads as TGTGCCAGCAGCTTAGCTAGCGGGAGCCTGCGAAGATCCTACAATGAGCAGTTCTTC. Translating it yields CASSLASGSLRRSYNEQFF. The full variable domain, in which reference TRBV7-6 and TRBJ2-1 provide the parts outside the CDR3, is GAGVSQSPRYKVTKRGQDVALRCDPISGHVSLYWYRQALGQGPEFLTYFNYEAQQDKSGLPNDRFSAERPEGSISTLTIQRTEQRDSAMYRCASSLASGSLRRSYNEQFFGPGTRLTVL.

V is TRBV7-2 and J is TRBJ2-7; the D is unclear. The V and J ends lost 5 bases and 4 bases respectively, with 18 bases between them. The length of the CDR3 is 15 residues. Germline V gene lookup returns CDR1 SGHTA and CDR2 FQGNSA. CDR3 coding DNA: TGTGCCAGCAGCCCCTCGAGGCAGGCTACATACGAGCAGTACTTC. The encoded protein is CASSPSRQATYEQYF.

V and J are TRBV7-6 and TRBJ2-3, with a weak D call TRBD1 (6 bases). The CDR3 sequence is 14 residues long. Trimming took 5 bases from V and 3 from J, leaving 12 bases between them. Germline CDR1 and CDR2: SGHVS and FNYEAQ. The CDR3 spells CASSTQGLTDTQYF. DNA of the CDR3: TGTGCCAGCAGCACACAGGGCCTGACAGATACGCAGTATTTT.